These 14 T cell receptor beta chains came from one sample sequenced in a study of T-cell memory formation after mild COVID-19. Using its own MiXCR run on the 5' RACE reads, TCRdb lists one record per CDR3 protein. Here the sample spans a few hundred thousand distinct CDR3 sequences, approximately 27% being singletons. Input material: PBMCs or a T cell subset sorted from them (not recorded which). These receptor sequences come from an adult woman who had mild COVID-19 (a few samples of this study predate the infection). Cell type and time point are not known.

This clonotype appeared a few times. The chain uses TRBV4-2 and TRBJ2-7; 7 bases fit TRBD1. The CDR3 has 14 residues. The germline V gene encodes CDR1 LGHNA and CDR2 YNFKEQ. The junction had 5 bases not matched to a gene; V was cut back by 3 bases and J by 3 bases. The CDR3 region has the DNA TGTGCCAGCAGCCAGATTGACAGGGACTACGAGCAGTACTTC. Protein sequence: CASSQIDRDYEQYF.

This clonotype appeared a few times. The rearrangement links TRBV7-8 to TRBJ2-3, with D perhaps assigned TRBD1 or TRBD2 (6 bases each). This CDR3 is built from 15 residues. The V and J ends lost 4 bases and 3 bases respectively, with 14 bases between them. Germline-derived CDR1 and CDR2 are SGHVS and FQNEAQ. This CDR3 reads CASSSLEGGTDTQYF. CDR3 DNA sequence: TGTGCCAGCAGCTCCCTAGAGGGGGGAACAGATACGCAGTATTTT.

J is TRBJ1-1 and V is TRBV6-5; D possibly corresponds to TRBD1 (6 bases). Germline V CDR1 and CDR2: MNHEY, SVGAGI. Trimming shortened V by 6 bases and J by 2 bases, and 19 bases separated the two germline ends. This CDR3 comprises 16 residues. CDR3 in DNA: TGTGCCAGCAGCTCGGGACAAATTGGTCTAAACACTGAAGCTTTCTTT. Its translation: CASSSGQIGLNTEAFF.

V and J are TRBV27 and TRBJ2-5; no clear D gene. CDR1 and CDR2 (germline): MNHEY, SMNVEV (reference sequence). The CDR3 contains 13 residues. Trimming removed 7 bases from V and 3 bases from J, with 12 bases in between. The CDR3 DNA is TGTGCCAGCACGTATCCGTTAAAAGAGACCCAGTACTTC. As protein: CASTYPLKETQYF.

This clonotype occurred a few times. V gene TRBV2 combines with J gene TRBJ2-1, with D perhaps matching TRBD1 or TRBD2 (5 bases each). Germline V gene sequence: CDR1 SNHLY, CDR2 FYNNEI. The CDR3 runs 14 residues. The germline V and J ends were trimmed by 6 bases and 8 bases, with 17 bases remaining between them. CDR3: CASRRDGAEDEQFF. In DNA form, the CDR3 reads TGTGCCAGCAGGAGGGACGGGGCCGAAGATGAGCAGTTCTTC.

This clonotype was found a few times. The V call is TRBV5-1, the J call TRBJ2-1, with D unresolved. Trimming took off 2 bases at V and 5 bases at J, with 8 bases between the two ends. CDR3 length equals 13 residues. Germline V CDR1 and CDR2: SGHRS, YFSETQ. DNA for the CDR3: TGCGCCAGCAGCTTTACAGCGAACAATGAGCAGTTCTTC. It yields the protein CASSFTANNEQFF.

This clonotype was observed a few times. The V and J genes are TRBV3-1 and TRBJ2-7; no clear D. Trimming took 6 bases from V and 3 from J, leaving 15 bases between them. Germline V lookup: CDR1 LGHDT, CDR2 YNNKEL (reference sequence). This CDR3 has 14 amino acids. CDR3 loop: CASRNNIGNYEQYF. CDR3 coding DNA: TGTGCCAGCAGGAATAATATTGGGAACTACGAGCAGTACTTC.

The genes are TRBV5-1 and TRBJ1-1; D gene unclear. V was pared by 2 bases and J by 5 bases, with 13 bases between. Germline V gene lookup returns CDR1 SGHRS and CDR2 YFSETQ. The CDR3 consists of 14 residues. The CDR3 protein is CASSFLEAGTEAFF. Here the CDR3 DNA reads TGCGCCAGCAGCTTTTTGGAGGCCGGGACTGAAGCTTTCTTT.

This clonotype was counted only a few times. The chain uses TRBV7-9 and TRBJ2-7; D call uncertain. Trimming took off 3 bases at V and 3 bases at J, with 9 bases between the two ends. This CDR3 is 13 amino acids long. Germline CDR1 is SEHNR and CDR2 is FQNEAQ (reference sequence). Here the CDR3 DNA reads TGTGCCAGCAGCTTTTCGACGGACTACGAGCAGTACTTC. Translated, it gives CASSFSTDYEQYF.

This clonotype has a handful of counts. J is TRBJ1-3 and V is TRBV5-4; tentatively, D is TRBD1 (5 bases). Germline V gene data show CDR1 as SGHNT and CDR2 as YYREEE (reference sequence). The CDR3 is made up of 15 amino acids. V lost 1 base to trimming and J lost 3 bases, with 11 bases between them. CDR3 residues: CASSLQGMFGNTIYF. In DNA form, the CDR3 reads TGTGCCAGCAGCTTGCAGGGAATGTTTGGAAACACCATATATTTT. Combining the CDR3 with reference TRBV5-4 and TRBJ1-3 gives the whole variable domain ETGVTQSPTHLIKTRGQQVTLRCSSQSGHNTVSWYQQALGQGPQFIFQYYREEENGRGNFPPRFSGLQFPNYSSELNVNALELDDSALYLCASSLQGMFGNTIYFGEGSWLTVV.

This clonotype showed up just a few times. The chain joins TRBV29-1 to TRBJ2-7; either TRBD1 or TRBD2 may supply D (5 bases each). Trimming removed 4 bases at V and 2 bases at J, with 15 bases between. In germline, CDR1 is SQVTM, CDR2 ANQGSEA. The CDR3 totals 14 residues. CDR3 loop: CSVVVGRGAYEQYF. In nucleotides, the CDR3 is TGCAGCGTTGTGGTGGGGAGAGGGGCCTACGAGCAGTACTTC.

This clonotype was seen more than once but under ten times. This chain uses TRBV7-2 with TRBJ1-1; D not resolved. Trimming shortened V by 1 base and J by 2 bases, and 8 bases separated the two germline ends. The CDR3 covers 14 residues. CDR1 and CDR2 (germline): SGHTA, FQGNSA. CDR3 DNA: TGTGCCAGCAGCTTAGGCATAACCAACACTGAAGCTTTCTTT. Translation: CASSLGITNTEAFF.

This clonotype was picked up a small number of times. J is TRBJ2-7 and V is TRBV4-1, with 12 bases that match TRBD1. Germline V gene data show CDR1 as MGHRA and CDR2 as YSYEKL. The trim removed 1 base at V and 3 bases at J, leaving 10 bases unmatched. The CDR3 extends over 18 amino acids. CDR3 loop: CASSQAGIRDRGHYEQYF. DNA of the CDR3: TGCGCCAGCAGCCAAGCCGGTATCCGGGACAGGGGGCACTACGAGCAGTACTTC.

This clonotype has just a few counts. The chain links TRBV6-5 to TRBJ1-1; 8 positions match TRBD1. CDR1 and CDR2 (germline): MNHEY, SVGAGI. CDR3 length: 13 residues. The V gene end was trimmed by 10 bases and the J gene end by 4 bases; junction bases not matched to a gene: 8. The CDR3 is CATGQGKVTEAFF. In DNA form, the CDR3 reads TGTGCCACAGGACAGGGTAAAGTCACTGAAGCTTTCTTT.